The 18 T cell receptor beta chains below all came from one sample that was sequenced in a study of T cell responses to AZD1222 COVID-19 vaccine. Clones were read by immunoSEQ multiplex PCR, and TCRdb kept only the in-frame ones, dropping some. The sample shows about 83,000 clones, around 87% of them seen only once. The specimen comprised peripheral blood, sampled on day 0 of MenACWY control vaccination. These receptors were collected from an adult in good health.

The J gene is TRBJ1-3, the V gene TRBV2; D ambiguous. The CDR3 loop spans 12 amino acids. Trimming removed 10 bases at V and 2 bases at J, with 9 bases between. CDR1 and CDR2 (germline): SNHLY, FYNNEI. CDR3 in amino acids: CATTPTGNTIYF. The CDR3 nucleotides are TGTGCCACCACACCCACTGGAAACACCATATATTTT.

This chain uses TRBV11-1 with TRBJ2-5; 9 nucleotides line up with TRBD1. Germline-derived CDR1 and CDR2 are SGHAT and FQDESV (reference sequence). The CDR3 has 16 residues. V lost 2 bases, J lost 5 bases, and 9 bases stayed unmatched. The CDR3 loop is CASSLRPGQGTETQYF. CDR3 sequence (DNA): TGTGCCAGCAGCTTACGGCCGGGACAGGGTACCGAGACCCAGTACTTC.

The rearrangement joins TRBV3-1 (or the pseudogene TRBV3-2) to TRBJ1-6, with TRBD1 matching 8 bases. The CDR3 is made up of 13 amino acids. Germline CDR1 LGHDT, CDR2 YNNKEL (reference sequence). V was clipped by 8 bases and J by 8 bases; unmatched bases: 5. CDR3 bases: TGTGCCAGCCAGACAGGGGTTGATTCACCCCTCCACTTT. It codes for CASQTGVDSPLHF.

V is TRBV9 and J is TRBJ1-2, with 7 bases identical to TRBD1. Trimming took 0 bases from V and 8 from J; bases not matched to a gene: 10. CDR1 SGDLS and CDR2 YYNGEE come from the germline V gene. The length of the CDR3 is 15 residues. The DNA for the CDR3 is TGTGCCAGCAGCGTAGATGAAGGGGAGACAGGGGGCTACACCTTC. Its translation: CASSVDEGETGGYTF.

The chain combines TRBV4-3 with TRBJ2-1; 8 nucleotides agree with TRBD2. There are 16 residues in the CDR3. Trimming cost V 0 bases and J 10 bases; bases outside gene matches: 11. CDR1 and CDR2 from the germline V gene are LGHNA and YSLEER. Here the CDR3 reads CASSQDFTAGALEQFF. CDR3 DNA sequence: TGCGCCAGCAGCCAAGATTTCACAGCGGGAGCCCTCGAGCAGTTCTTC.

CDR3 region: CASSEAGNGYEQYF. In DNA, the CDR3 is TGTGCCAGCAGCGAGGCGGGAAATGGTTACGAGCAGTACTTC. The chain links TRBV9 to TRBJ2-7; D perhaps matches TRBD2 (6 bases). In germline, CDR1 is SGDLS, CDR2 YYNGEE. CDR3 length: 14 residues. The V end was cut by 3 bases, the J end by 4 bases, with 14 bases between.

This clone was detected only a few times. The V call is TRBV19, the J call TRBJ1-5; D may be TRBD1 (5 bases). The V end lost 7 bases, the J end lost 6 bases, and 19 bases lay between the germline ends. Germline CDR1 is LNHDA and CDR2 is SQIVND (reference sequence). This CDR3 has 15 amino acids. In DNA form, the CDR3 reads TGTGCCAGTACCTCCTGGGTAGGGGTGGGTCAGCCCCAGCATTTT. This encodes CASTSWVGVGQPQHF.

The chain carries TRBV28 and TRBJ2-6; tentative D call: TRBD1 (7 bases). Germline values: CDR1 MDHEN, CDR2 SYDVKM. This CDR3 contains 16 residues. Trimming stripped 7 bases from V and 0 bases from J, with 13 bases between. The CDR3 DNA sequence: TGTGCCAGCACTCGCAGGGGGGCCTCTGGGGCCAACGTCCTGACTTTC. It specifies CASTRRGASGANVLTF.

J is TRBJ1-1 and V is TRBV24-1; D is possibly TRBD1 (6 bases). Germline V CDR1 and CDR2: KGHDR, SFDVKD. V dropped 4 bases and J dropped 6 bases, with 17 bases sitting between them. The CDR3 loop spans 15 amino acids. This CDR3 is CATSEGQGSSAEAFF. CDR3 bases: TGTGCCACCAGTGAGGGTCAGGGGAGTTCGGCTGAAGCTTTCTTT.

The V gene is TRBV18, the J gene TRBJ2-3; 10 bases fit TRBD2. This CDR3 region has 16 residues. V was clipped by 4 bases and J by 2 bases; unmatched bases: 6. Germline CDR1 and CDR2: KGHSH and LQKENI. The chain's CDR3 is CASSLRTSGVTDTQYF. The CDR3 bases are TGTGCCAGCTCACTAAGGACTAGCGGAGTCACAGATACGCAGTATTTT.

The chain carries TRBV7-2 and TRBJ1-1, with 10 nucleotides matching TRBD1. V lost 4 bases and J lost 1; bases outside the gene matches: 3. CDR1 and CDR2 (germline): SGHTA, FQGNSA. The CDR3 runs to 15 residues. CDR3 in amino acids: CASSSRTGGNTEAFF. The CDR3 DNA is TGTGCCAGCAGCTCGAGGACAGGGGGGAACACTGAAGCTTTCTTT.

This clone was seen a handful of times. CDR3 protein: CASRAGEEKLFF. The DNA of the CDR3 is TGTGCCAGCCGGGCAGGGGAAGAAAAACTGTTTTTT. The chain joins TRBV2 to TRBJ1-4; TRBD1 is a possible D gene (6 bases). Per germline, CDR1 SNHLY and CDR2 FYNNEI. CDR3 length equals 12 residues. V was cut by 8 bases and J by 8 bases, with 12 bases left in between.

DNA for the CDR3: TGTGCCAGCAGCTTAGAGCCCTTTACCTACGAGCAGTACTTC. Translated, it gives CASSLEPFTYEQYF. This chain uses TRBV7-2 with TRBJ2-7; the D is unclear. Germline V gene data show CDR1 as SGHTA and CDR2 as FQGNSA. This CDR3 has 14 amino acids. The V gene lost 1 base and the J gene lost 2 bases, with 9 bases spanning the gap.

V gene TRBV27 combines with J gene TRBJ1-3; D call uncertain. This CDR3 has 12 amino acids. V shed 5 bases and J shed 1 base, with 3 bases lying between them. Germline CDR1 is MNHEY and CDR2 is SMNVEV (reference sequence). In DNA, the CDR3 is TGTGCCAGCAGTGGATCTGGAAACACCATATATTTT. It encodes CASSGSGNTIYF.

The chain is built from TRBV7-2 and TRBJ2-3; D may be TRBD1 (6 bases). The germline CDR1 and CDR2 sequences are SGHTA and FQGNSA. This CDR3 has 14 residues. Trimming shortened V by 5 bases and J by 3 bases, and 12 bases separated the two germline ends. In DNA, the CDR3 is TGTGCCAGCAGCCAGTTAACAGGGACAGATACGCAGTATTTT. Its translation: CASSQLTGTDTQYF.

This clone has a handful of counts. The V call is TRBV7-2, the J call TRBJ1-1; D may be TRBD1 (5 bases). Deletions cut 4 bases from V and 2 bases from J, with 20 bases between. The CDR3 extends over 17 amino acids. Looked up from germline, CDR1 is SGHTA and CDR2 is FQGNSA. CDR3 in DNA: TGTGCCAGCAGCTCAATCTTTGGGGGTGGCAGAAACACTGAAGCTTTCTTT. Its translation is CASSSIFGGGRNTEAFF.

The J gene is TRBJ1-5, the V gene TRBV19; TRBD1 aligns across 8 bases. Trimming cost V 5 bases and J 4 bases; bases outside gene matches: 13. The CDR3 contains 17 residues. Germline CDR1 and CDR2: LNHDA and SQIVND (reference sequence). In DNA form, the CDR3 reads TGTGCCAGTAGTCCTCCGGACAGGGCAGGAATTAATCAGCCCCAGCATTTT. Translated, it gives CASSPPDRAGINQPQHF.

This clone was seen just once. This chain connects TRBV29-1 to TRBJ2-7; possibly TRBD1 for D (6 bases). The germline V gene encodes CDR1 SQVTM and CDR2 ANQGSEA. The CDR3 extends over 12 amino acids. Trimming removed 5 bases at V and 0 bases at J, with 8 bases between. The CDR3 region is CSVTDSSYEQYF. The CDR3 DNA follows: TGCAGCGTTACGGACAGCTCCTACGAGCAGTACTTC.